This T cell receptor (beta chain) is from a study of T cells in tuberculosis. Study findings and constraints: Active tuberculosis TCR-alpha repertoires lay closer to GMM-specific TCRs than IGRA-negative controls, suggesting clonal expansion. Using the GMM-specific repertoire gave approximately 89% accuracy versus approximately 70% with motifs.

Some clones are missing from TCRdb's copy, which holds only in-frame ones; the method was immunoSEQ multiplex PCR. The table includes about 43,000 clones, roughly 94% detected once. CDR1 is SGHVS, CDR2 FQNEAQ, per germline. Unmatched junction bases numbered 2, after V lost 1 base and J lost 14 bases. CDR3 size: 12 residues. A word on this clone: Its antigen remains unknown.

Unsorted cryopreserved PBMC were sequenced, averaging about 92,000 T cells per clinical donor. The gene calls are TRBV7-8 and TRBJ2-1; 10 nucleotides match TRBD1. This receptor was obtained from a donor aged 10-35 years with latent tuberculosis or without tuberculosis infection. Some clones in this sample may be carry-over from other donors' samples. Sequenced sample: PBMCs. This CDR3 is CASSLGGTGEFF. The CDR3 coding sequence is TGTGCCAGCAGCTTAGGAGGGACAGGGGAGTTCTTC.